The 16 T cell receptor beta chains listed next were all sequenced from one sample in a study of blood T cell repertoires in COVID-19. The protocol was immunoSEQ multiplex PCR, while the TCRdb copy is restricted to in-frame clones and leaves out a portion. The top ten clones hold under 30% of a sample with around 170,000 clones, about 88% of them seen once. Material for sequencing was peripheral blood. These TCRs come from a man between 60 and 70 years old with acute or convalescent COVID-19.

V usage is TRBV3-1 (or the pseudogene TRBV3-2) and J usage is TRBJ2-2; D perhaps matches TRBD1 (6 bases). Trimming removed 8 bases from V and 3 bases from J, with 13 bases in between. The CDR3 sequence is 14 residues long. The V gene's germline CDR1 is LGHDT and CDR2 YNNKEL (reference sequence). The CDR3 sequence is CASGGGPDTGELFF. The DNA of the CDR3 is TGTGCCAGCGGGGGCGGGCCTGACACCGGGGAGCTGTTTTTT.

The rearrangement uses TRBV9 and TRBJ1-5, with D possibly TRBD1 on 5 matching bases. The CDR3 is made up of 14 amino acids. V dropped 3 bases and J dropped 5 bases, with 12 bases sitting between them. Germline CDR1 is SGDLS and CDR2 is YYNGEE. CDR3 nucleotide sequence: TGTGCCAGCAGCGCTGGGGCTGGGGATCAGCCCCAGCATTTT. Residues: CASSAGAGDQPQHF.

The J gene is TRBJ2-7, the V gene TRBV7-8; 16 bases align to TRBD2. The CDR3 has 17 residues. Germline CDR1 SGHVS, CDR2 FQNEAQ. Trimming took 4 bases from V and 0 from J; bases not matched to a gene: 3. CDR3 region: CASSWGLAGGSSYEQYV. CDR3 DNA sequence: TGTGCCAGCAGCTGGGGACTAGCGGGGGGGAGCTCCTACGAGCAGTACGTC.

The chain couples TRBV5-4 to TRBJ2-1, with TRBD2 matching 9 bases. This CDR3 comprises 16 residues. The germline gives CDR1 SGHNT, CDR2 YYREEE (reference sequence). V shed 4 bases and J 2 bases; nucleotides not matched to a gene: 7. The CDR3 nucleotides are TGTGCCAGCAGCCCCGGGGCGGGAGGGCCCTACAATGAGCAGTTCTTC. This codes for CASSPGAGGPYNEQFF. Using reference TRBV5-4 and TRBJ2-1 for the parts outside the CDR3, the full variable domain is ETGVTQSPTHLIKTRGQQVTLRCSSQSGHNTVSWYQQALGQGPQFIFQYYREEENGRGNFPPRFSGLQFPNYSSELNVNALELDDSALYLCASSPGAGGPYNEQFFGPGTRLTVL.

This rearrangement joins TRBV5-1 to TRBJ2-1; 9 nucleotides line up with TRBD1. V dropped 4 bases and J dropped 5; count of bases not matched to a gene: 4. From germline, CDR1 is SGHRS and CDR2 YFSETQ. The CDR3 is made up of 14 amino acids. CDR3 protein: CASSRRTGDNEQFF. The CDR3 DNA follows: TGCGCCAGCAGCCGAAGGACAGGGGACAATGAGCAGTTCTTC.

The chain recombines TRBV30 with TRBJ1-2; perhaps TRBD1 as D (5 bases). CDR3 length: 11 residues. CDR1 is GTSNPN and CDR2 is SVGIG in the germline V gene (reference sequence). CDR3 in DNA: TGTGCAGGAGGGGAGCGAAATGGCTACACCTTC. Residues: CAGGERNGYTF.

The sample holds one count of this clone. This chain connects TRBV11-1 to TRBJ1-1, with D unresolved. Germline loops: CDR1 SGHAT, CDR2 FQDESV (reference sequence). There are 16 residues in the CDR3. Trimming pared 2 bases from V and 1 base from J, leaving 14 bases between. CDR3 coding DNA: TGTGCCAGCAGCTTATCGGCGGGTGCGGGGAACACTGAAGCTTTCTTT. Amino acids: CASSLSAGAGNTEAFF.

The genes are TRBV9 and TRBJ2-2; 8 bases are shared with TRBD2. J gave up 7 bases and V 0 bases, and 2 bases lay outside the gene matches. Per germline, CDR1 SGDLS and CDR2 YYNGEE. The CDR3 contains 14 residues. The chain's CDR3 is CASSVASGSGELFF. CDR3 bases: TGTGCCAGCAGCGTAGCAAGCGGGAGCGGGGAGCTGTTTTTT.

CDR3 protein: CASSRGQPFQETQYF. CDR3 bases: TGTGCCAGCTCACGGGGACAGCCCTTTCAAGAGACCCAGTACTTC. The V call is TRBV18, the J call TRBJ2-5; 7 bases match TRBD1. J gave up 2 bases and V 4 bases, and 7 bases lay outside the gene matches. There are 15 residues in the CDR3. Germline assignment: CDR1 KGHSH and CDR2 LQKENI. The full variable domain, in which reference TRBV18 and TRBJ2-5 provide the parts outside the CDR3, is NAGVMQNPRHLVRRRGQEARLRCSPMKGHSHVYWYRQLPEEGLKFMVYLQKENIIDESGMPKERFSAEFPKEGPSILRIQQVVRGDSAAYFCASSRGQPFQETQYFGPGTRLLVL.

The CDR3 loop is CSVPPRPGEQFF. The CDR3 nucleotides are TGCAGCGTTCCCCCCAGACCGGGTGAGCAGTTCTTC. This chain links TRBV29-1 with TRBJ2-1; D is ambiguous. V lost 5 bases to trimming and J lost 9 bases, with 14 bases between them. CDR1 and CDR2 (germline): SQVTM, ANQGSEA. The CDR3 runs 12 residues.

This clone was counted once. The rearrangement uses TRBV6-5 and TRBJ2-7; TRBD1 matches 8 bases. The CDR3 has 14 residues. CDR1 MNHEY and CDR2 SVGAGI come from the germline V gene. V lost 6 bases and J lost 9; bases outside the gene matches: 13. This CDR3 reads CASRAGAGGPWQYF. CDR3 nucleotide sequence: TGTGCCAGCAGAGCCGGGGCAGGGGGCCCCTGGCAGTACTTC.

The chain employs TRBV7-2 and TRBJ1-5; perhaps TRBD1 as D (5 bases). Germline V CDR1 and CDR2: SGHTA, FQGNSA. V was clipped by 3 bases and J by 1 base, with 10 bases between them. The CDR3 runs 15 residues. CDR3 bases: TGTGCCAGCAGCTTGCAGGGAGGCAGCAATCAGCCCCAGCATTTT. As protein: CASSLQGGSNQPQHF.

This rearrangement joins TRBV29-1 to TRBJ1-4; 8 bases match TRBD1. Per germline, CDR1 SQVTM and CDR2 ANQGSEA. V dropped 0 bases and J dropped 6; count of bases not matched to a gene: 6. This CDR3 is built from 15 residues. CDR3 residues: CSVEDRRTGYEKLFF. The CDR3 bases are TGCAGCGTTGAAGATCGGCGGACAGGGTATGAAAAACTGTTTTTT.

The chain carries TRBV29-1 and TRBJ1-2, with 9 positions matching TRBD1. The V gene end was trimmed by 4 bases and the J gene end by 2 bases; junction bases not matched to a gene: 2. The CDR3 has 13 residues. The germline V gene encodes CDR1 SQVTM and CDR2 ANQGSEA. CDR3 coding DNA: TGCAGCGTTGGGACAGGGGCGAACTATGGCTACACCTTC. It specifies CSVGTGANYGYTF.

This chain uses TRBV6-2 or TRBV6-3 with TRBJ2-2; 12 bases line up with TRBD2. V shed 4 bases, J shed 1 base, and the junction held 13 bases outside the gene matches. CDR1 is MNHEY and CDR2 is SVGEGT in the germline V gene. The CDR3 has 20 amino acids. The CDR3 reads CASSSPRIGTSGQNTGELFF. DNA of the CDR3: TGTGCCAGCAGTTCTCCACGCATCGGGACTAGCGGGCAGAACACCGGGGAGCTGTTTTTT.

The chain couples TRBV27 to TRBJ2-1; 13 bases fit TRBD2. CDR1 is MNHEY and CDR2 is SMNVEV in the germline V gene (reference sequence). The CDR3 is 15 residues long. After removal of 3 bases from V and 11 bases from J, the junction contained 7 bases not matched to a gene. This chain's CDR3 is CASSFGTSGKAQQFF. The CDR3 DNA reads TGTGCCAGCAGTTTCGGGACTAGCGGGAAGGCCCAGCAGTTCTTC.